This T cell receptor (beta chain) was sequenced in a study of cytomegalovirus exposure and HLA in healthy donors. V was shortened by 1 base and J by 2 bases, with 11 bases between the two germline ends. The germline CDR1 and CDR2 sequences are GTSNPN and SVGIG (reference sequence). The CDR3 consists of 14 residues. In the case of this clone: What it recognizes is unknown.

The primer mix had 60 Vbeta and 13 Jbeta primers. Some clones are missing from TCRdb's copy, which holds only in-frame ones; the method was immunoSEQ multiplex PCR. The sample lists about 180,000 clones, roughly 80% occurring once. Study observations and caveats: It was in a later analysis that TCR association rates were seen to vary by HLA locus, highest for DRB1 and lowest for HLA-C. Within an earlier analysis, most TCR beta V segments proved productive either about 87% or about 30% of the time. In a later analysis, donors in an Asian-associated ancestry cluster reportedly had fewer N-insertions in productive TCRs than the cohort mean.

The specimen was PBMCs. The sequence derives from a middle-aged man in good health and CMV-seronegative. The gene calls are TRBV30 and TRBJ1-2; D unresolved. The CDR3 region has the DNA TGTGCCTGGAGTGCTCAACTGGTGAACTATGGCTACACCTTC. This encodes CAWSAQLVNYGYTF. Together with reference TRBV30 and TRBJ1-2, the CDR3 gives the full variable domain: SQTIHQWPATLVQPVGSPLSLECTVEGTSNPNLYWYRQAAGRGLQLLFYSVGIGQISSEVPQNLSASRPQDRQFILSSKKLLLSDSGFYLCAWSAQLVNYGYTFGSGTRLTVV.